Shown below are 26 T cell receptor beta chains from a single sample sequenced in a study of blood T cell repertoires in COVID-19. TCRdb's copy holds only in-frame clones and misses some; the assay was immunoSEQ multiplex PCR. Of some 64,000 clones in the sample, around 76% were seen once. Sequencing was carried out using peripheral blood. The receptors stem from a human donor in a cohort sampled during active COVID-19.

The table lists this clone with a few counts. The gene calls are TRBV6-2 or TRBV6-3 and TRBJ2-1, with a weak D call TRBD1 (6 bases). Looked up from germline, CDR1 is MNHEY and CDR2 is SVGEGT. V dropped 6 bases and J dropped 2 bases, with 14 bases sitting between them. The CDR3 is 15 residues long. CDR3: CASSPHPGAYNEQFF. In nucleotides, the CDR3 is TGTGCCAGCAGCCCACACCCAGGGGCCTACAATGAGCAGTTCTTC.

The DNA for the CDR3 is TGTGCCAGCAGCAGGAACAGGGGCTACGAGCAGTACTTC. Protein product: CASSRNRGYEQYF. V gene TRBV13 combines with J gene TRBJ2-7, with 7 positions matching TRBD1. The trim removed 5 bases at V and 3 bases at J, leaving 4 bases unmatched. This CDR3 has 13 residues. CDR1 is PRHDT, CDR2 FYEKMQ, per germline (reference sequence). Full variable domain (rest looked up from reference TRBV13 and TRBJ2-7): AAGVIQSPRHLIKEKRETATLKCYPIPRHDTVYWYQQGPGQDPQFLISFYEKMQSDKGSIPDRFSAQQFSDYHSELNMSSLELGDSALYFCASSRNRGYEQYFGPGTRLTVT.

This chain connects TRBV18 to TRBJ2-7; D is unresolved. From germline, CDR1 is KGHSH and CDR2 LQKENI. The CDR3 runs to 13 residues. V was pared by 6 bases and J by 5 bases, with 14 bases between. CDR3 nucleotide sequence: TGTGCCAGCTCCCCCAAGGAGAAAGACGAGCAGTACTTC. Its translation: CASSPKEKDEQYF.

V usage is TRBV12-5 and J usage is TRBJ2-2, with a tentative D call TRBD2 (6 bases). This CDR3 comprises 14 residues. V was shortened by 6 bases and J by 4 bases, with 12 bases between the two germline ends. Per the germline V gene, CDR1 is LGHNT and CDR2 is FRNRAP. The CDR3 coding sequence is TGTGCTAGTGGAGTGGCCGGGGGCACCGGGGAGCTGTTTTTT. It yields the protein CASGVAGGTGELFF.

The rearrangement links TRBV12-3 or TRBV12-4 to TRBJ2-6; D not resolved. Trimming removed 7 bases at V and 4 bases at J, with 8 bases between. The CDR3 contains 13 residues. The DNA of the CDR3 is TGTGCCAGCACCCGAGTAGGGGCCAACGTCCTGACTTTC. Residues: CASTRVGANVLTF.

CDR3: CASSQTTGGDGYTF. The CDR3 DNA reads as TGCGCCAGCAGCCAAACGACAGGGGGGGATGGCTACACCTTC. The chain has TRBV5-1 and TRBJ1-2; TRBD1 agrees at 9 bases. The CDR3 loop spans 14 amino acids. CDR1 and CDR2 (germline): SGHRS, YFSETQ. The V and J ends lost 4 bases and 6 bases, in that order; junction bases with no gene match: 7.

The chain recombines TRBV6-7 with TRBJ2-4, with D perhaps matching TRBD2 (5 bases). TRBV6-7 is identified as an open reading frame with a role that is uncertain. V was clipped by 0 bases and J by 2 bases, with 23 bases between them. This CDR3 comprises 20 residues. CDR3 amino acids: CASSYSSRGVSSRTKNIQYF. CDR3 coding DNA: TGTGCCAGCAGTTACTCGAGCCGGGGAGTCTCCTCGCGAACCAAAAACATTCAGTACTTC.

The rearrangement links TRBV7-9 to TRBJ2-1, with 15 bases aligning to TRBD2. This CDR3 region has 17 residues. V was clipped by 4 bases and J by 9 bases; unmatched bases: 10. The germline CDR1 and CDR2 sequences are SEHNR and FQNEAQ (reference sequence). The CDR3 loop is CASSSRTSGGALGEQFF. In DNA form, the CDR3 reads TGTGCCAGCAGCTCCAGGACTAGCGGGGGGGCCTTAGGTGAGCAGTTCTTC.

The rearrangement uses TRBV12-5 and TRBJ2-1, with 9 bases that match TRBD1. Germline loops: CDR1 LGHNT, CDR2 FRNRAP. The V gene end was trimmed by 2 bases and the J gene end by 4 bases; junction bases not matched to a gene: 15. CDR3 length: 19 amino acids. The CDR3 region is CASGLPTRSGTGSYNEQFF. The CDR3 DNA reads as TGTGCTAGTGGTTTGCCGACGAGGTCCGGGACAGGGAGTTACAATGAGCAGTTCTTC.

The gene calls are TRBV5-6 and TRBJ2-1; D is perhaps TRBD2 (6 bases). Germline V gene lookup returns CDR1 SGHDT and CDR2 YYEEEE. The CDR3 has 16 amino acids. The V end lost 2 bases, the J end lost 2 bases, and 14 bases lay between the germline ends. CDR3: CASSFFSGEAYNEQFF. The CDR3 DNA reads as TGTGCCAGCAGCTTTTTCTCCGGGGAGGCCTACAATGAGCAGTTCTTC.

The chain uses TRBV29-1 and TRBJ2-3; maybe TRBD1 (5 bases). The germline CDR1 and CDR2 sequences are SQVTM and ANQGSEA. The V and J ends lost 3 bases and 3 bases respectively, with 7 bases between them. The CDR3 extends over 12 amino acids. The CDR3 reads CSVEGPTDTQYF. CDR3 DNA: TGCAGCGTTGAGGGGCCGACAGATACGCAGTATTTT.

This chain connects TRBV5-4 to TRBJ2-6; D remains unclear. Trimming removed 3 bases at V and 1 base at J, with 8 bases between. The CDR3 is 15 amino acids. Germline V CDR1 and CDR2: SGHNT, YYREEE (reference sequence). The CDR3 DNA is TGTGCCAGCAGCTCAACAGATTCTGGGGCCAACGTCCTGACTTTC. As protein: CASSSTDSGANVLTF. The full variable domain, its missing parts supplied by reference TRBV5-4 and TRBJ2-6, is ETGVTQSPTHLIKTRGQQVTLRCSSQSGHNTVSWYQQALGQGPQFIFQYYREEENGRGNFPPRFSGLQFPNYSSELNVNALELDDSALYLCASSSTDSGANVLTFGAGSRLTVL.

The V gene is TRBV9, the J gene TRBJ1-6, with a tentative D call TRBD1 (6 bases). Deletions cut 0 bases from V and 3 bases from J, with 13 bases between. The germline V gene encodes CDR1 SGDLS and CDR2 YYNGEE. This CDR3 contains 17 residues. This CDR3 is CASSVEGDGRYNSPLHF. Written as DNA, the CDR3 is TGTGCCAGCAGCGTAGAGGGGGACGGACGCTATAATTCACCCCTCCACTTT.

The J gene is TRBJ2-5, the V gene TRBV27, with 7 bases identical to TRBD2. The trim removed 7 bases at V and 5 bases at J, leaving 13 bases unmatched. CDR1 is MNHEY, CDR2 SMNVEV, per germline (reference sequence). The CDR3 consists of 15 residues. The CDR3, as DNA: TGTGCCAGCAAGGTGGCCGGGCTCGGGGGGGAGACCCAGTACTTC. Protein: CASKVAGLGGETQYF.

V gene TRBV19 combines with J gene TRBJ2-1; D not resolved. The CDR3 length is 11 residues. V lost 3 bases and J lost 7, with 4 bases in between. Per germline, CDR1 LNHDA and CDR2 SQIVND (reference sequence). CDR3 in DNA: TGTGCCAGTAGTATTCTTAATGAGCAGTTCTTC. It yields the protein CASSILNEQFF.

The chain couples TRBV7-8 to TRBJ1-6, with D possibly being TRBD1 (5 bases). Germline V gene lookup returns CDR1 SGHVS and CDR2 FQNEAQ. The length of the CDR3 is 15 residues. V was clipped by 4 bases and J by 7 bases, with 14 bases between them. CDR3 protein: CASSWGELVNSPLHF. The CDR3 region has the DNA TGTGCCAGCAGCTGGGGGGAATTGGTGAATTCACCCCTCCACTTT. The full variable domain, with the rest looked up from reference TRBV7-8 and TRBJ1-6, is GAGVSQSPRYKVAKRGQDVALRCDPISGHVSLFWYQQALGQGPEFLTYFQNEAQLDKSGLPSDRFFAERPEGSVSTLKIQRTQQEDSAVYLCASSWGELVNSPLHFGNGTRLTVT.

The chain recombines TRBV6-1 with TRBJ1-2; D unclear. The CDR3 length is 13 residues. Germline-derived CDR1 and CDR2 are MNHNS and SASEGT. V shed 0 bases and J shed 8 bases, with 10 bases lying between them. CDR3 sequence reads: CASSEARGGGYTF. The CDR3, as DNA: TGTGCCAGCAGTGAAGCACGAGGCGGGGGCTACACCTTC.

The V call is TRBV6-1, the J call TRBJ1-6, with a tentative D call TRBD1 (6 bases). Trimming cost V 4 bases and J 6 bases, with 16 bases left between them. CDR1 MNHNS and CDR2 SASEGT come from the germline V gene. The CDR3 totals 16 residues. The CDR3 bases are TGTGCCAGCAGTGGGCAGGGGAATGTTCCTAATTCACCCCTCCACTTT. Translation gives CASSGQGNVPNSPLHF.

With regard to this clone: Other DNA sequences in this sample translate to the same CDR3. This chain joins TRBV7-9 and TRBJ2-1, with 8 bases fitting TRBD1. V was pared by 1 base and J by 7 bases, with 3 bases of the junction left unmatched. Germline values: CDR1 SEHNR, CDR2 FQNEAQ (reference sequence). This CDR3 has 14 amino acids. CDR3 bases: TGTGCCAGCAGCTTAGGGACAGGGTGGAATGAGCAGTTCTTC. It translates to CASSLGTGWNEQFF.

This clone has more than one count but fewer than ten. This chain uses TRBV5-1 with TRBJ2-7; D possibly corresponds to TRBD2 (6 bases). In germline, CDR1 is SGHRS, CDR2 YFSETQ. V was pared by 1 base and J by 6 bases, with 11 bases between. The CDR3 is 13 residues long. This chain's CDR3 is CASSLSGDREQYF. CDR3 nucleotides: TGCGCCAGCAGCTTGTCGGGGGATCGCGAGCAGTACTTC.

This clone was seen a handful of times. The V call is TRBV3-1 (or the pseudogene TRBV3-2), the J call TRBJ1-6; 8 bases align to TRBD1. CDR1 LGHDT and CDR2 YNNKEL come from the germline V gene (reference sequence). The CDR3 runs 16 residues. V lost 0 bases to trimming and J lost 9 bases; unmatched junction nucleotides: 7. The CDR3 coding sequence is TGTGCCAGCAGCCAAGAAGGGGCAGGGGGCGTTTCACCCCTCCACTTT. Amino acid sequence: CASSQEGAGGVSPLHF.

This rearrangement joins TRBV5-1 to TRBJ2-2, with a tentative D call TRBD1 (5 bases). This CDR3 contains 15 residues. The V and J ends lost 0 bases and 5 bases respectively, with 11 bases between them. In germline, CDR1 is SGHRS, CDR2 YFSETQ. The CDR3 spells CASSLGAGNTGELFF. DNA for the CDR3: TGCGCCAGCAGCTTGGGGGCAGGGAATACCGGGGAGCTGTTTTTT.

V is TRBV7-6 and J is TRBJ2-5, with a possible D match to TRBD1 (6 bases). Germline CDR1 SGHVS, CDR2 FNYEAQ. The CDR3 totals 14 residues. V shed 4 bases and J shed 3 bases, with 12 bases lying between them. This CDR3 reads CASSSTGAKETQYF. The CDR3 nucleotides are TGTGCCAGCAGCTCGACAGGAGCTAAAGAGACCCAGTACTTC.

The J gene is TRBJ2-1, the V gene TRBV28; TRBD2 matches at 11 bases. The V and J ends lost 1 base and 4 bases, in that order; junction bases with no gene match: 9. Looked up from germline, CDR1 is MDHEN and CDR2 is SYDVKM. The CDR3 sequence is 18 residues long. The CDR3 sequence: CASSLSSGGPIRYNEQFF. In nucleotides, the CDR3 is TGTGCCAGCAGTTTATCTAGCGGGGGGCCTATCCGATACAATGAGCAGTTCTTC.

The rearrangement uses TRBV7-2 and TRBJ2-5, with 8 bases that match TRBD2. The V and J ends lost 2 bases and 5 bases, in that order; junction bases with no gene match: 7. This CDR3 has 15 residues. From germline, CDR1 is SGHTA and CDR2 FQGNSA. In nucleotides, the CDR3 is TGTGCCAGCAGCTTATGGGAAGCGGGGGAGGAGACCCAGTACTTC. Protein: CASSLWEAGEETQYF.

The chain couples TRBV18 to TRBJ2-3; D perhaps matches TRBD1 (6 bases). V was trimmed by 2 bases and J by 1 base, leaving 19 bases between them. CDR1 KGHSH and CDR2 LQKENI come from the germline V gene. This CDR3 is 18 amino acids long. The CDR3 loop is CASSPYLGAGARTDTQYF. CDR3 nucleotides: TGTGCCAGCTCACCATACCTAGGGGCAGGGGCCCGCACAGATACGCAGTATTTT. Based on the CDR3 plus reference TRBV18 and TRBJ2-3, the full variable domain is NAGVMQNPRHLVRRRGQEARLRCSPMKGHSHVYWYRQLPEEGLKFMVYLQKENIIDESGMPKERFSAEFPKEGPSILRIQQVVRGDSAAYFCASSPYLGAGARTDTQYFGPGTRLTVL.